This section outlines one TCR beta chain sequence together with its context. The data stem from a study of lymphopenia after photon versus proton radiotherapy. This CDR3 comprises 14 residues. The V end lost 1 base, the J end lost 6 bases, and 13 bases lay between the germline ends. CDR1 SGHTA and CDR2 FQGNSA come from the germline V gene. Assay used: immunoSEQ multiplex PCR; TCRdb lists only in-frame clones, some missing. The table has about 70,000 clones, 85% to 95% seen once. Specimen: peripheral blood, collected from a patient treated with photon-based radiotherapy. This receptor was obtained from a woman aged 40 to 50 with cholangiocarcinoma. The J gene is TRBJ2-7, the V gene TRBV7-2; D could derive from TRBD1 or TRBD2 (6 bases each). CDR3 bases: TGTGCCAGCAGCTTAGGACAGGCCGGGGGCGAGCAGTACTTC. This codes for CASSLGQAGGEQYF.